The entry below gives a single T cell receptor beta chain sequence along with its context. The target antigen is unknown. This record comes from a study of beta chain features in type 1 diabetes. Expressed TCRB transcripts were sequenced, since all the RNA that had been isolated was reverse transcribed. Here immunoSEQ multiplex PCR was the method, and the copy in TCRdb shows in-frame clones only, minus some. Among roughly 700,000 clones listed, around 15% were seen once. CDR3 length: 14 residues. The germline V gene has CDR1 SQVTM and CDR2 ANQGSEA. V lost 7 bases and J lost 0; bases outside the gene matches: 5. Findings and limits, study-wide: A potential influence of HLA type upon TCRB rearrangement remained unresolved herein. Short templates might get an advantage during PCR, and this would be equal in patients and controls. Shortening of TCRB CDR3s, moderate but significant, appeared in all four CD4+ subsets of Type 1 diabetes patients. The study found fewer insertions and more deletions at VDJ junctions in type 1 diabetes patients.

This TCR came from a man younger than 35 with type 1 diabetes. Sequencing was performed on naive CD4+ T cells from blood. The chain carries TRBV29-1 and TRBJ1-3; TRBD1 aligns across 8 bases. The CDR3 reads CSGGTGGSGNTIYF. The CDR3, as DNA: TGCAGCGGCGGGACAGGAGGCTCTGGAAACACCATATATTTT.